This T cell receptor (beta chain) was identified during a study of regulatory T cells in long-lasting Graves disease (dated by TCRdb to the early 2020s). Background on the whole study: Persistent Graves' disease was defined as antithyroid drug treatment for over 5 years with persistently positive TSH receptor autoantibodies. In the clinical cohort, patients with persistent Graves' disease had used antithyroid drugs for an average of about 9.3 years. The study took place in China and was registered as a clinical trial. TCR sequencing covered roughly 13 persistent and some 20 newly diagnosed Graves' disease patients, some 33 samples in total. Peripheral blood TCR sequencing and RNA sequencing compared persistent Graves' disease patients with newly diagnosed Graves' disease patients. Broader findings and caveats from the paper: Compared with newly diagnosed patients, persistent Graves' disease patients had lower TCR Shannon entropy and fewer highly expanded clones, which suggests clonal expansion. TRBV28, TRBJ1-2 and TRBJ2-5 were preferentially used in persistent disease, while TRBV20-1 and TRBJ2-1 were favored in newly diagnosed disease. More public clonotypes were shared among persistent patients (roughly 2,700) than among newly diagnosed patients (966). Because the primary lesion, thyroid tissue, could not be accessed, the study looked at peripheral blood alone. As a limitation, the authors acknowledged that the small sample size may reduce accuracy. Sequencing and analysis were restricted to the TCR beta chain.

Concerning this clonotype itself: Its antigen has not been determined. No clone much larger than this one lies a single base away; base qualities are absent.

The time point tag for this specimen amounts to: persistent/refractory GD, antithyroid drugs over 5 years with positive TRAb. For both TCR sequencing and RNA sequencing, RNA was extracted from PBMCs using TRIzol. The diagnosis of Graves' disease followed American Thyroid Association guidelines. The patients came from an endocrinology department in Xi'an, China. From each patient, approximately 9.9 milliliters of peripheral blood was collected into an EDTA anticoagulant tube. Ficoll Paque Plus density gradient separation was used to isolate PBMCs, and no additional T cell sorting was done. An Agilent 2100 Bioanalyzer and agarose gel were used to check RNA quality, and a NanoDrop 2000 was used to measure RNA concentration. To prepare the library, multiplex PCR was applied. For sequencing, an Illumina HiSeq 4000 was employed. TCR beta libraries were built with iRepertoire HTBI primers and Arm-PCR amplification of CDR3 regions. Before sequencing, the PCR products underwent gel purification. The authors' analysis ran thus. Gene usage analysis of CDR3 amino acid clonotypes used the approximately 62 TRBV and 12 to 15 TRBJ segments found across samples. COPE and FqMerger were used to merge filtered high-quality paired reads into contigs. BLAST was used to align contigs to the IMGT TRBV, TRBD and TRBJ reference genes, and CDR3 was defined following IMGT. Any clonotype with a frequency above 0.1% was counted as a highly expanded clone. Shannon entropy served as the measure of repertoire diversity, while the Gini coefficient captured V-J evenness. A clonotype was considered public if more than one individual shared it. TCRdb itself trimmed the public reads at Q25 with fastp, ran MiXCR and retained productive beta chains. Each entry is one CDR3 protein sequence, shown with its most common DNA and genes. In this record, the V and J calls reflect TCRdb's handling and not the investigators' own analysis. Recorded for this sample are 700,000 or so distinct CDR3 sequences; about 32% of them occurred a single time. Under 55% of the sample is taken by the ten largest.

The V end gives up 6 bases and the J end 4 bases, leaving 15 bases in the junction not matched to a gene. The CDR3, cysteine through phenylalanine, is 15 amino acids long. Of the read, only the CDR3 DNA is kept; its 45 bases are in frame from base 1. Looking up the germline V gene (reference sequence) yields CDR1 DFQATT and CDR2 SNEGSKA. The TCR comes from a female donor with Graves disease. The rearranged segments are TRBV20-1 and TRBJ2-7; 7 of the junction bases match TRBD2. The material sequenced was peripheral blood mononuclear cells (PBMCs), taken when the disease was refractory, from a patient treated with antithyroid drugs. The base sequence is TGCAGTGCACTTATGGCCATGGGGGGAGGGTACGAGCAGTACTTC. It codes for CSALMAMGGGYEQYF.